This is a list of T cell receptor beta chains from one sample in a study of vaccination and CD4 T cells after COVID-19. These TCRs' antigens remain unknown. Each CDR3 protein gets one entry after TCRdb re-called the PCR reads with MiXCR. Of over 15,000 distinct CDR3 sequences listed, 55% to 85% were seen once; the top ten hold 11%. The sequencing sample was made of CD4+ T cells from blood, cultured in vitro. These receptors all stem from a human donor who had recovered from COVID-19. Both conserved end residues are part of each CDR3. The D gene is left open where the match is weak. The size of a clone is reported for some rows only, either as once, few or many, or as a class for expanded clones.

size: once
length: 13
J: TRBJ1-5
D: -
V: TRBV2
CDR3: CASRIKQNQPQHF
DNA: TGTGCCAGCAGAATAAAACAGAATCAGCCCCAGCATTTT

size: -
length: 15
J: TRBJ2-3
D: TRBD2
V: TRBV20-1
CDR3: CSARAGGSWADTQYF
DNA: TGCAGTGCTAGGGCAGGCGGGAGTTGGGCAGATACGCAGTATTTT

size: -
length: 15
J: TRBJ1-2
D: TRBD1
V: TRBV6-1
CDR3: CASSRGQTGARGYTF
DNA: TGTGCCAGCAGTCGTGGACAGACAGGGGCGAGGGGCTACACCTTC

size: -
length: 14
J: TRBJ2-7
D: -
V: TRBV7-8
CDR3: CASSSLTRNYEQYF
DNA: TGTGCCAGCAGCTCCCTCACTAGAAACTACGAGCAGTACTTC

size: once
length: 17
J: TRBJ1-1
D: -
V: TRBV28
CDR3: CASPKGASRGQNTEAFF
DNA: TGTGCCAGCCCTAAAGGGGCCTCTAGGGGCCAGAACACTGAAGCTTTCTTT

size: -
length: 12
J: TRBJ2-7
D: -
V: TRBV12-3/TRBV12-4
CDR3: CASSFGWYEQYF
DNA: TGTGCCAGCAGTTTTGGTTGGTACGAGCAGTACTTC

size: -
length: 14
J: TRBJ1-5
D: TRBD1
V: TRBV27
CDR3: CASSPGGSNQPQHF
DNA: TGTGCCAGCAGCCCAGGGGGCAGCAATCAGCCCCAGCATTTT

size: once
length: 15
J: TRBJ2-4
D: -
V: TRBV7-2
CDR3: CASSSAGKAKNIQYF
DNA: TGTGCCAGCAGCTCGGCCGGGAAAGCCAAAAACATTCAGTACTTC

size: -
length: 13
J: TRBJ1-6
D: -
V: TRBV10-3
CDR3: CANRRDQNSPLHF
DNA: TGTGCCAATAGGCGAGACCAAAATTCACCCCTCCACTTT

size: -
length: 13
J: TRBJ1-1
D: -
V: TRBV6-2/TRBV6-3
CDR3: CASHTRMWTEAFF
DNA: TGTGCCAGTCATACCCGGATGTGGACTGAAGCTTTCTTT